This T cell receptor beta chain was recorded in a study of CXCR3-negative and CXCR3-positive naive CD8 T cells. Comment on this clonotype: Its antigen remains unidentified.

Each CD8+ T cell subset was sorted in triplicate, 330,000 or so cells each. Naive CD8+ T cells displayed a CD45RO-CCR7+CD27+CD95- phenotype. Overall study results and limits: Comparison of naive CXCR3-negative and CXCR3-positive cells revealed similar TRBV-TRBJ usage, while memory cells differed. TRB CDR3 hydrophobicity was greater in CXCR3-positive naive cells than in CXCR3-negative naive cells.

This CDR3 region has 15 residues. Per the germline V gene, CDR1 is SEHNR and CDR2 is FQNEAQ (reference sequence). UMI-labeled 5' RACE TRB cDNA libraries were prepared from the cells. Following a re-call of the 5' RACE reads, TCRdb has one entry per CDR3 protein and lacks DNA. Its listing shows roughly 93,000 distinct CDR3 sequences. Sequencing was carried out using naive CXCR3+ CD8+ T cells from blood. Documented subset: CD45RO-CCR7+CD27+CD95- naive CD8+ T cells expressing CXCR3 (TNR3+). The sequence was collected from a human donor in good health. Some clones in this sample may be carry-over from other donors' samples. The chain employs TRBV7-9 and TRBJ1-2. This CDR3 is CASSLAADFHYGYTF.